This TCR beta chain appears in the sequencing data of a study of molecular identifiers for immune sequencing clone quantification. Study-level results: Clones of above 20 RNA copies carried over 99% of effector molecules; in naive cells they carried under 1%.

TCRdb re-analysed the PCR reads in MiXCR, keeping a single row per CDR3 protein. The profile shows 85,000 to 100,000 distinct CDR3 sequences, 24% of them singletons. Germline lookup yields CDR1 LGHDT and CDR2 YNNKEL (reference sequence). CDR3 size: 16 residues. Only a few counts were recorded for this clonotype. The antigen remains undetermined. This may come from a read error, since a much larger clone is one base off. In the sort, naive CD8 T cells were defined as CD8+CD4-CCR7+CD45RA+. This receptor was obtained from a human donor in good health. Some libraries in this study had Jurkat cell RNA spiked in. The gene calls are TRBV3-1 and TRBJ2-5; 7 nucleotides align to TRBD1. The material sequenced was naive CD8+ T cells from blood, with Jurkat cell RNA spiked in. Sample subset: FACS-sorted CD8+CD4-CCR7+CD45RA+ naive T cells. The CDR3 nucleotides read TGTGCCAGCAGCCCCTTCACGGGACAGTACCAAGAGACCCAGCACTTC. It yields the protein CASSPFTGQYQETQHF.